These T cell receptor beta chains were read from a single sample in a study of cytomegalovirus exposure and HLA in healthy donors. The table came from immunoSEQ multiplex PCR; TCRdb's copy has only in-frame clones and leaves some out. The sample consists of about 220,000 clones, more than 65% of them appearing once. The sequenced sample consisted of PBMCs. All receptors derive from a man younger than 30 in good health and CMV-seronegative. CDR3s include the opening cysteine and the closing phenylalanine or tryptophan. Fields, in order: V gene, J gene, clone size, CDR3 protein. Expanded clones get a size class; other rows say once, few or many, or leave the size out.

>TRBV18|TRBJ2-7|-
CASSPQATSYEQYF
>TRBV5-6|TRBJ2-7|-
CASSWGPPGGRSYEQYF
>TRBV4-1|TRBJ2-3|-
CASSPQTGQGRTDTQYF
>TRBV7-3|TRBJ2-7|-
CASSLTSGPSYEQYF
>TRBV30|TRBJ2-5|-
CAWSLDRVTQYF
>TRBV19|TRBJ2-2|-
CASSPWTGGRTGELFF
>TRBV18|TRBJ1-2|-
CASSPSTGSYNGYTF
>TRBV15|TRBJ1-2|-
CATTQDRGLGGYTF
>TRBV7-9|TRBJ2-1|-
CASSPTTGTANEQFF
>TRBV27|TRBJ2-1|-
CASSFWLARDHEQFF
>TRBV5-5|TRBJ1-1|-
CASTSLFTEAFF
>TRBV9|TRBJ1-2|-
CASSPRDRGIYTF
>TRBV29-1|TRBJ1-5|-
CSVANSNQPQHF
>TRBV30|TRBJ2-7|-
CAWTGQGFYEQYF
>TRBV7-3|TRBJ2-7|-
CASSLSQVSEQYF
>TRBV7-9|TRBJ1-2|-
CASSLGATGLLNYGYTF
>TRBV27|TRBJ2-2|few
CATTKRTGTNTGELFF
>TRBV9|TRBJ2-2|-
CASSPMRGLNTGELFF
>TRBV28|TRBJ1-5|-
CASSGGQGIGSNQPQHF
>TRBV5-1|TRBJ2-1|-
CASSPLTSGSNEQFF
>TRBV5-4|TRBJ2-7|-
CASSLVGGSSYEQYF
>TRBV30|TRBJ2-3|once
CAWSVSGRADTQYF
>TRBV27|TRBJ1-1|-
CASSLTTGNTEAFF
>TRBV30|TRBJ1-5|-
CAWKDRDRAYSNQPQHF
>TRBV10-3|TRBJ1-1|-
CAISSRGTEAFF
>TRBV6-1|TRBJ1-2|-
CATSQDRYGYTF
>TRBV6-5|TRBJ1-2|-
CASSYSADTNYGYTF
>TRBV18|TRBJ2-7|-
CASSREALSGEQYF
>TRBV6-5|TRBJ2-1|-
CAIRDTRNEQFF
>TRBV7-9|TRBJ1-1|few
CASSPVQGANTEAFF
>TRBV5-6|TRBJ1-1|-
CASSLAPGSRPNTEAFF
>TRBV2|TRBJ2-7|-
CASSSRDRASYEQYF
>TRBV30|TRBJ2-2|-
CAWSHGGLAGELFF
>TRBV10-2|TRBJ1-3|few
CASRTGPESGNTIYF
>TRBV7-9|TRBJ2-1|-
CASSLSQGAYNEQFF
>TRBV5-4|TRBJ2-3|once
CASSLEGGSTDTQYF
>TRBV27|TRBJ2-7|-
CASSYLAGGPNEQYF
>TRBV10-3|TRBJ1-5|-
CAISRDIRNQPQHF
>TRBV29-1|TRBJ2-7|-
CSVEPTGKAEQYF
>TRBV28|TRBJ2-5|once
CASSSGDRKGSQYF
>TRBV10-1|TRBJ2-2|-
CASSESGIRSRDDGELFF
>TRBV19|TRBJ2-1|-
CASSKDSYNEQFF
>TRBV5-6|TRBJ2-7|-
CASSLYNRVDEQYF
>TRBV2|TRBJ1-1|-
CAIVRGNTEAFF
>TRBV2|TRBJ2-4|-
CASKPGQGLAKNIQYF
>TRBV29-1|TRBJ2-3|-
CSIERGGTDTQYF
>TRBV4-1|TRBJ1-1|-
CASSQEVRRTEAFF
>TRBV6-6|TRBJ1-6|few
CASRDILVGSPLHF
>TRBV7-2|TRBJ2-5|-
CASSSLAGGTQYF
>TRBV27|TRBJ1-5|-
CASSLYAGSNQPQHF
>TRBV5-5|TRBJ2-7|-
CASSLETGEKQYF
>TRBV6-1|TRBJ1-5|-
CASRAGSYSNQPQHF
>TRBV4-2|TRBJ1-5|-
CASSQGPTGNQPQHF